This T cell receptor (beta chain) appears in the sequencing data of a study of T cells in Graves' hyperthyroidism and ophthalmopathy. Trimming took 4 bases from V and 2 from J, leaving 7 bases between them. In germline, CDR1 is SQVTM, CDR2 ANQGSEA. The CDR3 has 12 residues. The investigators amplified TCR beta CDR3 regions from RNA transcripts. Primed by the HTBI set, a first-round RT-PCR was run on the TCR CDR3. TCRdb redid the calling of the multiplex PCR reads with MiXCR, one entry per CDR3 protein. The sample consists of roughly 350,000 distinct CDR3 sequences, 14% of them appearing once. Graves' hyperthyroidism without ophthalmopathy progression within 18 months was termed stable. Thyroid ultrasound, orbital computed tomography, clinical symptoms, and serum thyroxine and TRAb underpinned diagnoses.

This sequence joins TRBV29-1 and TRBJ2-3, with D perhaps matching TRBD1 (5 bases). Material for sequencing was blood. The sequence was collected from a woman in her twenties or thirties with Graves' hyperthyroidism. Here the CDR3 reads CSVGQNTDTQYF. CDR3 in DNA: TGCAGCGTTGGACAGAACACAGATACGCAGTATTTT.